The source of this TCR beta chain is a study of cytomegalovirus exposure and HLA in healthy donors. General study points: Analyzed later, most CMV-associated TCR beta chains appeared HLA-restricted.

As regards this clone: The antigen is unknown.

The V end was cut by 5 bases, the J end by 4 bases, with 12 bases between. This CDR3 spans 15 amino acids. Looked up from germline, CDR1 is LNHDA and CDR2 is SQIVND (reference sequence). Primers: 60 Vbeta forward and 13 Jbeta reverse. Per the authors' pipeline: Later analysis identified 65 million to 80 million unique TCR beta chains, around 10 million shared. Method: immunoSEQ multiplex PCR; TCRdb's copy keeps in-frame clones and lacks some. V and J calls and clone size are those listed in that table; D and trimming were worked out from the DNA. The data show over 85,000 clones, nearly 65% seen once.

The source is a human donor in good health. This rearrangement joins TRBV19 to TRBJ2-6; no firm D call. Material for sequencing was PBMCs. CDR3 sequence (DNA): TGTGCCAGTAGTGTACAGATCGCCGGGGCCAACGTCCTGACTTTC. It is translated as CASSVQIAGANVLTF.